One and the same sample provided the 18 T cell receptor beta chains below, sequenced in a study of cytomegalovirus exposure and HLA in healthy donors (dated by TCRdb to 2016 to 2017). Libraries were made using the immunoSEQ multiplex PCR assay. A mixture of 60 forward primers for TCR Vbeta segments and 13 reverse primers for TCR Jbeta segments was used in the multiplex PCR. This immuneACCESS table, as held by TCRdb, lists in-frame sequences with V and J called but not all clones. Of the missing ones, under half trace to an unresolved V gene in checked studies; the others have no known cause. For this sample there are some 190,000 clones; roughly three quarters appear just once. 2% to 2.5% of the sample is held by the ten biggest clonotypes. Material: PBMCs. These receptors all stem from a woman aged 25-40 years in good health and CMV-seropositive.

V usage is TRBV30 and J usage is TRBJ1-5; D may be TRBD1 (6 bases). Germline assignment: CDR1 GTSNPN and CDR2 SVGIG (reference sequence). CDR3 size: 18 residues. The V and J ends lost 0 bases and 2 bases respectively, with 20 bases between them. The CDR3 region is CAWSVPSGGLTGNQPQHF. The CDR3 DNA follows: TGTGCCTGGAGTGTACCCAGCGGGGGGCTGACGGGCAATCAGCCCCAGCATTTT.

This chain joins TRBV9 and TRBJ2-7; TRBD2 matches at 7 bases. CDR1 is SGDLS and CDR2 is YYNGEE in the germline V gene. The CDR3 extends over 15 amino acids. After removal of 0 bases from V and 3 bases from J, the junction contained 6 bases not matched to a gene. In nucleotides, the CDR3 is TGTGCCAGCAGCGTAGGGTCGGGAGGTTTCTACGAGCAGTACTTC. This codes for CASSVGSGGFYEQYF.

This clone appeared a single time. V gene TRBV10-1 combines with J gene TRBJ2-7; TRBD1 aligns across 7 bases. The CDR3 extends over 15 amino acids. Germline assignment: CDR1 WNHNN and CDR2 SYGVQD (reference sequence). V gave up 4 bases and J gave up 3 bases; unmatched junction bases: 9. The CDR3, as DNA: TGCGCCAGCAGTGCGTGGACAGGCAGCAACTACGAGCAGTACTTC. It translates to CASSAWTGSNYEQYF.

CDR3 in amino acids: CASSLVPLFYEQYF. The CDR3 DNA follows: TGTGCCAGCAGCTTGGTTCCGTTGTTCTACGAGCAGTACTTC. The rearrangement uses TRBV5-5 and TRBJ2-7; unclear D gene. V gave up 0 bases and J gave up 3 bases, with 10 bases separating them. CDR1 SGHKS and CDR2 YYEKEE come from the germline V gene (reference sequence). The CDR3 sequence is 14 residues long.

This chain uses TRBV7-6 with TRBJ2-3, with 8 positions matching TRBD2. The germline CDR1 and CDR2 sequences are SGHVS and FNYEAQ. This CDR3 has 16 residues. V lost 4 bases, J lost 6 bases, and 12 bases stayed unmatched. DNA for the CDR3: TGTGCCAGCAGCTCCCGGATAGCGGGGTTTGTGGATACGCAGTATTTT. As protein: CASSSRIAGFVDTQYF.

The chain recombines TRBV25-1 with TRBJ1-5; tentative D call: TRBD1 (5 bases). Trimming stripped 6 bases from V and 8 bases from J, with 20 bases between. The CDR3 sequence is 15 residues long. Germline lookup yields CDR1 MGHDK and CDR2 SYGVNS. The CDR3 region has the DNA TGTGCCAGCAGCCCGGCCGAGGGAGGGGAAAAGCCCCAGCATTTT. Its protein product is CASSPAEGGEKPQHF.

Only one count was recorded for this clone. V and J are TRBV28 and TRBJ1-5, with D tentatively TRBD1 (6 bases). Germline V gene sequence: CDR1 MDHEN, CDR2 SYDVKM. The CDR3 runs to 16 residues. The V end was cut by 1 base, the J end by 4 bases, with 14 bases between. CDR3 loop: CASSLLGDRPNQPQHF. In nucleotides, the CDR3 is TGTGCCAGCAGTTTATTGGGTGACAGGCCGAATCAGCCCCAGCATTTT.

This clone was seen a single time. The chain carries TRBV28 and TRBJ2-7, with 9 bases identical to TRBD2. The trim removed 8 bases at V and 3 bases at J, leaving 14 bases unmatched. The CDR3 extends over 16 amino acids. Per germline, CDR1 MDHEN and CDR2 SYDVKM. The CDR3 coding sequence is TGTGCCAGCCAGGAGGGAAGCGGGGGGTTTGACTACGAGCAGTACTTC. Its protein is CASQEGSGGFDYEQYF. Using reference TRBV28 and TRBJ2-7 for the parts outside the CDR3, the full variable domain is DVKVTQSSRYLVKRTGEKVFLECVQDMDHENMFWYRQDPGLGLRLIYFSYDVKMKEKGDIPEGYSVSREKKERFSLILESASTNQTSMYLCASQEGSGGFDYEQYFGPGTRLTVT.

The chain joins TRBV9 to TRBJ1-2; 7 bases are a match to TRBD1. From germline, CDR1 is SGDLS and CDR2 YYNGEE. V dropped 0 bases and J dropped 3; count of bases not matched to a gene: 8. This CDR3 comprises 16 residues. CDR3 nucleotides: TGTGCCAGCAGCGTAGGCCCGGGACAGACCTACTATGGCTACACCTTC. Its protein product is CASSVGPGQTYYGYTF.

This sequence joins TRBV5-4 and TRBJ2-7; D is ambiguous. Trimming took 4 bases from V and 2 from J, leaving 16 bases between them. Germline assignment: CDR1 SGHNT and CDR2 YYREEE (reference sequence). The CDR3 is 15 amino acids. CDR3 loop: CASSVGSGRTYEQYF. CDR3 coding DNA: TGTGCCAGCAGCGTTGGCTCAGGAAGGACCTACGAGCAGTACTTC.

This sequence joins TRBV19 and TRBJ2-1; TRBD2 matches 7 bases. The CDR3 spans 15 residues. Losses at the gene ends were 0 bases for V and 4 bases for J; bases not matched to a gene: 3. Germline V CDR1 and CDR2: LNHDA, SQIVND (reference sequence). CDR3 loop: CASSIEASGYNEQFF. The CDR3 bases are TGTGCCAGTAGTATAGAGGCTAGCGGATACAATGAGCAGTTCTTC. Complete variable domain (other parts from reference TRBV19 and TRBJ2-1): DGGITQSPKYLFRKEGQNVTLSCEQNLNHDAMYWYRQDPGQGLRLIYYSQIVNDFQKGDIAEGYSVSREKKESFPLTVTSAQKNPTAFYLCASSIEASGYNEQFFGPGTRLTVL.

The CDR3 spells CASSLGGTGLSGNTIYF. CDR3 bases: TGTGCCAGCAGCTTGGGGGGGACAGGACTCTCTGGAAACACCATATATTTT. The V call is TRBV5-4, the J call TRBJ1-3, with TRBD1 identical over 8 bases. The V gene end was trimmed by 0 bases and the J gene end by 0 bases; junction bases not matched to a gene: 5. The V gene's germline CDR1 is SGHNT and CDR2 YYREEE (reference sequence). The CDR3 runs 17 residues.

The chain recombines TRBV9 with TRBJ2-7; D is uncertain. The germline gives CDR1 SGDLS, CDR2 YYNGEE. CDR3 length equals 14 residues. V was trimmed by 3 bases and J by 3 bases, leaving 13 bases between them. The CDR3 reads CASSESHSFYEQYF. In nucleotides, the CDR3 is TGTGCCAGCAGCGAAAGTCACAGCTTCTACGAGCAGTACTTC.

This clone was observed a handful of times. The CDR3 here is CASSIQQGLNSPLHF. As DNA, the CDR3 is TGTGCCAGTAGTATCCAACAGGGGCTTAATTCACCCCTCCACTTT. This sequence joins TRBV19 and TRBJ1-6; 7 bases line up with TRBD1. The V segment lost 3 bases and the J segment 6 bases; nucleotides outside the gene matches: 5. The length of the CDR3 is 15 residues. CDR1 and CDR2 from the germline V gene are LNHDA and SQIVND (reference sequence).

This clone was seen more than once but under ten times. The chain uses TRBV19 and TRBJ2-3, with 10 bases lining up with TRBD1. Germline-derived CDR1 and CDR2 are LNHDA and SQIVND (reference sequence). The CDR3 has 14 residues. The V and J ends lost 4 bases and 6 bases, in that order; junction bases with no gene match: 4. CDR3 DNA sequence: TGTGCCAGTAGTACGCGGACAGGGGGTGATACGCAGTATTTT. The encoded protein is CASSTRTGGDTQYF.

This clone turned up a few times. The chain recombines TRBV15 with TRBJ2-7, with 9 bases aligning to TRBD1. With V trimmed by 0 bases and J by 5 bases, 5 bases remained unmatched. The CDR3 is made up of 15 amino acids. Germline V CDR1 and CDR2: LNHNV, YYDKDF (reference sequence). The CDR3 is CATSRERDRVNEQYF. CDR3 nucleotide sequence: TGTGCCACCAGCAGAGAGAGGGACAGGGTGAACGAGCAGTACTTC.

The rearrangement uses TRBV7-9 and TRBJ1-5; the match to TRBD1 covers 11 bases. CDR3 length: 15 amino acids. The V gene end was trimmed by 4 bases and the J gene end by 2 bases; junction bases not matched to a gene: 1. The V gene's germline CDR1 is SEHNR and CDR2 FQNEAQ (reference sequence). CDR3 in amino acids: CASSSGQGGNQPQHF. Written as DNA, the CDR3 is TGTGCCAGCAGCTCGGGACAGGGGGGCAATCAGCCCCAGCATTTT.

The CDR3 is CASSRQESYNEQFF. The CDR3 bases are TGTGCCAGCAGCAGACAGGAATCCTACAATGAGCAGTTCTTC. The V and J genes are TRBV27 and TRBJ2-1; D is possibly TRBD1 (6 bases). CDR3 size: 14 residues. Germline V CDR1 and CDR2: MNHEY, SMNVEV (reference sequence). The V end was cut by 6 bases, the J end by 1 base, with 10 bases between.